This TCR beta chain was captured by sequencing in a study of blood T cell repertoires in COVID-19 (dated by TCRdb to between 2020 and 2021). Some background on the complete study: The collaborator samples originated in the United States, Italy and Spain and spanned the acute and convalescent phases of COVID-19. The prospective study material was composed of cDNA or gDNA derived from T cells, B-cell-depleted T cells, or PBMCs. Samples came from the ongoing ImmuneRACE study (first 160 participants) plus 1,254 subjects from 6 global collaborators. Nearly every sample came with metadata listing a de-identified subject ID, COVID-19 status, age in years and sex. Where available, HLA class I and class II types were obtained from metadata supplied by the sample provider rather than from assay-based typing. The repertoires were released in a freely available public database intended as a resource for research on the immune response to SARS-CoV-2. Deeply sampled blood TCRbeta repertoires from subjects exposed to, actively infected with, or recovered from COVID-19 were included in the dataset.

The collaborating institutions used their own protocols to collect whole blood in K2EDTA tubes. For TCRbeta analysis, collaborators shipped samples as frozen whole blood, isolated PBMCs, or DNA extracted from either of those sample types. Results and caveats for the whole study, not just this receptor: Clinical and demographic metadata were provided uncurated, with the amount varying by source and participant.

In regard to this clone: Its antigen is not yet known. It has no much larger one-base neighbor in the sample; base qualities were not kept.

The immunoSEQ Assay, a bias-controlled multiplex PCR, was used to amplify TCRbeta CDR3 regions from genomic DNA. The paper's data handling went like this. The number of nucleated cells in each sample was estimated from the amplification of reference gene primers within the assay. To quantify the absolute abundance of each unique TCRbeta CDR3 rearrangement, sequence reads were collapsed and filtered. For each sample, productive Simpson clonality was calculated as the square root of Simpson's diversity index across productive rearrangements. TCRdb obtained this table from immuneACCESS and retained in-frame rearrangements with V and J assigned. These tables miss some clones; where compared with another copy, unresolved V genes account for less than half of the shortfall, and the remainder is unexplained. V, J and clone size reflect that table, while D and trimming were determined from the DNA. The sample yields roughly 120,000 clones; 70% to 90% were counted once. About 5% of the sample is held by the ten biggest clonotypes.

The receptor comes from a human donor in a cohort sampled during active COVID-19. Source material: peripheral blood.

The DNA sequence is given as TGCGCCAGCAGCTGGGGGACTAGCGGGGCCATTGGTGGGACCCAGTACTTC. It translates to CASSWGTSGAIGGTQYF. The sequence joins TRBV5-1 to TRBJ2-5, with 13 bases aligning to TRBD2. The cysteine opens and the phenylalanine closes a CDR3 of 17 amino acids. CDR3 DNA is the only sequence kept; it has 51 bases, read in frame from the first base. For this chain, trimming is 3 bases at the V end and 7 bases at the J end, and the number of junction bases without a gene match is 12. Looking up the germline V gene yields CDR1 SGHRS and CDR2 YFSETQ.